The subject of this entry is one T cell receptor beta chain. Its antigen is as yet unknown. The table came from immunoSEQ multiplex PCR; TCRdb's copy has only in-frame clones and leaves some out. Of around 180,000 clones listed, more than 70% are singletons. This sample was included in a study of T cell responses to AZD1222 COVID-19 vaccine. Overall study results and limits: Donors were chiefly white British, with a greater number of females, and clonal diversity was perhaps underestimated. Spike-specific TCR breadth and depth were elevated following two AZD1222 doses. As reported, nearly half of all spike-specific TCRs target variant regions that are unmutated. Baseline seropositives among AZD1222 recipients totaled only 5 to 7.

The origin of this receptor is an adult who received the AZD1222 COVID-19 vaccine. The sample in question was peripheral blood, obtained 28 days after the second AZD1222 dose.

DNA for the CDR3: TGTGCCAGCAGTTTCGGGGTAAGCCCCTACGAGCAGTACTTC. It yields the protein CASSFGVSPYEQYF. V usage is TRBV27 and J usage is TRBJ2-7; D perhaps matches TRBD2 (5 bases). The V and J ends lost 3 bases and 2 bases respectively, with 11 bases between them. Germline V gives CDR1 MNHEY, CDR2 SMNVEV (reference sequence). The CDR3 consists of 14 residues.